This T cell receptor (beta chain) was found in a study of technical replicates of blood from several donors. The CDR3 is made up of 15 amino acids. Germline assignment: CDR1 MNHEY and CDR2 SVGAGI. The V and J ends lost 6 bases and 2 bases, in that order; junction bases with no gene match: 7. TCRdb keeps only in-frame clones here, not all; method: immunoSEQ multiplex PCR. Among some 77,000 clones, about 92% were seen once, and the ten largest hold about 0.36%. The rearrangement joins TRBV6-5 to TRBJ1-5; 7 bases align to TRBD1. The sample consisted of T cells isolated from PBMCs. The clonotype was recovered from a human donor in good health. CDR3 in amino acids: CASSLDRQGNQPQHF. The CDR3 region has the DNA TGTGCCAGCAGCCTGGACAGGCAGGGCAATCAGCCCCAGCATTTT.